This is a list of T cell receptor beta chains from one sample in a study of T cells after posttransplantation cyclophosphamide. The protocol was immunoSEQ multiplex PCR, while the TCRdb copy is restricted to in-frame clones and leaves out a portion. The sample shows 20,000 to 25,000 clones, 86% of them seen only once. Sequenced sample: PBMCs. The receptors here all came from a woman aged 60-75 years with a blood cancer, CMV-positive, and with a related stem cell donor. Each CDR3 is given with its conserved first and last residue. Fields, in order: V gene, D gene, clone size, J gene, CDR3 DNA, CDR3 protein. A D gene is named only where the DNA matches it firmly. Some rows mark clone size as missing; the rest say once, few, many or name a class of expanded clone.

TRBV5-4	-	-	TRBJ2-5	TGTGCCAGCAGCTCCCGGACTCGCCAAGAGACCCAGTACTTC	CASSSRTRQETQYF
TRBV27	-	-	TRBJ1-4	TGTGCCAGCAGTCCCAAAGCCCCTAATGAAAAACTGTTTTTT	CASSPKAPNEKLFF
TRBV11-2	-	-	TRBJ2-2	TGTGCCAGCAGCTTAGGTGGCGGATCCACCGGGGAGCTGTTTTTT	CASSLGGGSTGELFF
TRBV9	-	few	TRBJ2-3	TGTGCCAGCAGCGTAGGTTGGCGGGGTAGCACAGATACGCAGTATTTT	CASSVGWRGSTDTQYF
TRBV4-2	-	-	TRBJ2-5	TGTGCCAGCAGCCAAGAGGGCGGGGTCGGCCGGGAGACCCAGTACTTC	CASSQEGGVGRETQYF
TRBV21-1	-	few	TRBJ1-3	TGTGCCAGCAGCGCCCCGGGTTCTTCTGGAAACACCATATATTTT	CASSAPGSSGNTIYF
TRBV27	TRBD2	once	TRBJ2-3	TGTGCCAGCAGCAGGAGCGGGAGAGGGGCAGATACGCAGTATTTT	CASSRSGRGADTQYF
TRBV10-3	TRBD1	-	TRBJ1-5	TGTGCCATCAGCGACGGACAGGGGGGTAGCAATCAGCCCCAGCATTTT	CAISDGQGGSNQPQHF
TRBV27	-	-	TRBJ2-7	TGTGCCAGCAGTTTTGGGGAAGACTACGAGCAGTACTTC	CASSFGEDYEQYF
TRBV7-6	TRBD2	-	TRBJ2-3	TGTGCCAGCAGCTTAGAAACGGGACTAGCGGGAGTTACAGATACGCAGTATTTT	CASSLETGLAGVTDTQYF
TRBV29-1	-	-	TRBJ1-4	TGCAGGGCCTCCTGGACGGGGGGGCAACCCGAAAAACTGTTTTTT	CRASWTGGQPEKLFF
TRBV15	-	-	TRBJ2-7	TGTGCCACCAGCAGAGCCGGCGGAAACTACGAGCAGTACTTC	CATSRAGGNYEQYF
TRBV2	TRBD1	-	TRBJ1-2	TGTGCCAGCACCCCGGACAGGGGCTATGGCTACACCTTC	CASTPDRGYGYTF
TRBV7-3	TRBD2	-	TRBJ2-7	TGTGCCAGCAGCTTCGGTCGGCGGGGGGCCTACGAGCAGTACTTC	CASSFGRRGAYEQYF
TRBV5-1	TRBD2	-	TRBJ2-5	TGCGCCAGCAGCTTTGCTAGCGGGCCCAGAGAGACCCAGTACTTC	CASSFASGPRETQYF
TRBV27	-	-	TRBJ2-6	TGTGCCAGCAGCCCCGGTATCTCTGGGGCCAACGTCCTGACTTTC	CASSPGISGANVLTF
TRBV7-9	-	-	TRBJ2-5	TGTGCCAGCAGCTTAGAGGGGGGGGCCGGAGAGACCCAGTACTTC	CASSLEGGAGETQYF
TRBV18	-	-	TRBJ1-3	TGTGCCAGCTCACCAGCAGGGAACTCTGGAAACACCATATATTTT	CASSPAGNSGNTIYF
TRBV5-1	TRBD1	-	TRBJ2-5	TGCGCCAGCAGCATGGGACAGGCCGGGGAGACCCAGTACTTC	CASSMGQAGETQYF
TRBV6-5	-	-	TRBJ1-5	TGTGCCAGCAGTTCCAGGTATAGCAATCAGCCCCAGCATTTT	CASSSRYSNQPQHF
TRBV2	-	-	TRBJ1-1	TGTGCCAGCATCGTAGGACAAATGAACACTGAAGCTTTCTTT	CASIVGQMNTEAFF
TRBV7-3	-	-	TRBJ2-1	TGTGCCAGCAGCCGGGAATATTCCTACAATGAGCAGTTCTTC	CASSREYSYNEQFF
TRBV19	TRBD1	-	TRBJ2-2	TGTGCCAGCAGGGACAGGTGGGACACCGGGGAGCTGTTTTTT	CASRDRWDTGELFF
TRBV10-1	-	-	TRBJ1-1	TGCGCCAGCAGTGAAAAAAGGGGGAACACTGAAGCTTTCTTT	CASSEKRGNTEAFF
TRBV5-4	TRBD1	-	TRBJ1-2	TGTGCCAGCAGCTTGCGAAGATACAGGGGGGTAGCTAACTATGGCTACACCTTC	CASSLRRYRGVANYGYTF
TRBV15	TRBD2	-	TRBJ2-3	TGTGCCACCAGCACCGGGAGGGCACGTCCAGATACGCAGTATTTT	CATSTGRARPDTQYF
TRBV6-1	-	few	TRBJ1-4	TGTGCCAGCAGTGAACAAACAACTAATGAAAAACTGTTTTTT	CASSEQTTNEKLFF
TRBV4-1	-	-	TRBJ1-1	TGCGCCAGCAGCCAGCTGAGCCAGAACACTGAAGCTTTCTTT	CASSQLSQNTEAFF
TRBV30	-	few	TRBJ1-4	TGTGCCTGGAGTGCGGGGTTCGGCGAAAAACTGTTTTTT	CAWSAGFGEKLFF
TRBV14	-	-	TRBJ2-7	TGTGCCAGCAGCCCATTGTACGGGGGATACGAGCAGTACTTC	CASSPLYGGYEQYF
TRBV7-6	-	once	TRBJ2-1	TGTGCCAGCAGCTTAGCGGCAGGGTGGTCAGTGAATGAGCAGTTCTTC	CASSLAAGWSVNEQFF
TRBV5-1	-	-	TRBJ1-1	TGCGCCAGCAGCCCGAAGAGTGGCACTGAAGCTTTCTTT	CASSPKSGTEAFF
TRBV2	TRBD2	-	TRBJ2-2	TGTGCCAGCAGCGCCGGACTAGCGGGATACACCGGGGAGCTGTTTTTT	CASSAGLAGYTGELFF
TRBV5-1	-	-	TRBJ2-3	TGCGCCAGCAGCTTGGCAGGGTATCGCACAGATACGCAGTATTTT	CASSLAGYRTDTQYF
TRBV23-1	-	-	TRBJ2-5	TGCGCCAGCAGTCAATTGGGGGGGCGCGTCGAAGAGACCCAGTACTTC	CASSQLGGRVEETQYF
TRBV18	TRBD1	-	TRBJ2-2	TGTGCCAGCTCACCCTCCGGGACAGTGGGCGGGGAGCTGTTTTTT	CASSPSGTVGGELFF
TRBV30	-	-	TRBJ1-2	TGTGCCTGGAGGGGGCAGTACTATGGCTACACCTTC	CAWRGQYYGYTF
TRBV11-3	-	-	TRBJ1-1	TGTGCCAGCAGCCTGGGGTGGGGAGACACTGAAGCTTTCTTT	CASSLGWGDTEAFF
TRBV10-2	TRBD2	-	TRBJ2-7	TGCGCCAGCCTAAGGACGGCTAGCGGAACCTACGAGCAGTACTTC	CASLRTASGTYEQYF
TRBV10-3	-	-	TRBJ1-1	TGTGCCATCAGTGATACAGGTAACACTGAAGCTTTCTTT	CAISDTGNTEAFF
TRBV6-5	TRBD1	-	TRBJ1-3	TGTGCCAGCAGTTACTCGGGACAGGGAGAAAACACCATATATTTT	CASSYSGQGENTIYF
TRBV6-6	TRBD2	few	TRBJ2-2	TGTGCCAGCAGTTACTCGCGGGAGGTCGGGGAGCTGTTTTTT	CASSYSREVGELFF
TRBV7-2	TRBD2	-	TRBJ2-1	TGTGCCAGCAGCTCTCGAAGCGGGGGCTACAATGAGCAGTTCTTC	CASSSRSGGYNEQFF
TRBV25-1	-	-	TRBJ2-5	TGTGCCAGCAGTGAAGCCCCCGGGGGTCGGGAGACCCAGTACTTC	CASSEAPGGRETQYF
TRBV9	TRBD2	-	TRBJ2-2	TGTGCCAGCAGCCAGGGACTAGCGGGAAGTACCGGGGAGCTGTTTTTT	CASSQGLAGSTGELFF
TRBV4-1	-	-	TRBJ1-4	TGCGCCAGCAGCCTCGGGGTGCAAGCTAATGAAAAACTGTTTTTT	CASSLGVQANEKLFF
TRBV5-6	TRBD1	-	TRBJ2-5	TGTGCCAGCAGCAGACGGACAGGCTGGCAAGAGACCCAGTACTTC	CASSRRTGWQETQYF
TRBV9	-	-	TRBJ2-5	TGTGCCAGCAGCGTAGGAGCGGGCCACCAAGAGACCCAGTACTTC	CASSVGAGHQETQYF